The 30 T cell receptor beta chains below come from one sample, sequenced in a study of blood T cells in healthy people across ages. The second PCR ran about 6 to 12 cycles with a sample-barcoded 5' primer and J-beta primers. In TCRdb, the 5' RACE reads were re-called with MiXCR into one record per CDR3 protein. This sample has 600,000 or so distinct CDR3 sequences, with less than 60% found just once. Sequenced: blood. These receptors were collected from a man aged 80 or over in good health.

The chain links TRBV5-1 to TRBJ1-1; maybe TRBD1 (5 bases). V gave up 4 bases and J gave up 4 bases, with 14 bases separating them. CDR1 and CDR2 (germline): SGHRS, YFSETQ. The CDR3 is 14 residues long. The CDR3 nucleotides are TGCGCCAGCAGCGTCGGGGGTCTCGGCACTGAAGCTTTCTTT. Translation: CASSVGGLGTEAFF.

Here the CDR3 DNA reads TGCGCCAGCAGTGGGGGACCCACCTACAATGAGCAGTTCTTC. Translating gives CASSGGPTYNEQFF. V usage is TRBV5-1 and J usage is TRBJ2-1, with D perhaps being TRBD1 or TRBD2 (5 bases each). The CDR3 contains 14 residues. The germline V gene has CDR1 SGHRS and CDR2 YFSETQ. V shed 5 bases and J shed 2 bases, with 11 bases lying between them.

The CDR3 spells CASSQGSAGDTDTQYF. For the CDR3, the DNA is TGTGCCAGCAGCCAAGGCTCGGCAGGGGACACAGATACGCAGTATTTT. The V and J genes are TRBV4-2 and TRBJ2-3; tentatively, D is TRBD1 (6 bases). The CDR3 is made up of 16 amino acids. The V gene's germline CDR1 is LGHNA and CDR2 YNFKEQ. V shed 1 base and J shed 2 bases, with 13 bases lying between them.

Worth noting for this clonotype: One base away lies a much larger clone, so this may be a sequencing read error. This sequence joins TRBV6-6 and TRBJ1-5, with no clear D. The CDR3 sequence is 17 residues long. Germline V gene sequence: CDR1 MNHNY, CDR2 SVGAGI (reference sequence). In DNA, the CDR3 is TGTGCCAGCAGTTTATTCCGCGCCAGAATTAGCAATCGGCCCCAGCATTTT. Translation gives CASSLFRARISNRPQHF.

The chain recombines TRBV10-3 with TRBJ2-1; D is undetermined. Germline V lookup: CDR1 ENHRY, CDR2 SYGVKD. This CDR3 region has 13 residues. V was cut by 4 bases and J by 11 bases, with 15 bases left in between. CDR3 residues: CAISGTLFDKQFF. DNA for the CDR3: TGTGCCATCAGTGGGACCTTATTTGATAAGCAGTTCTTC.

The gene calls are TRBV7-2 and TRBJ2-1; the match to TRBD1 covers 7 bases. This CDR3 is built from 16 residues. V was pared by 2 bases and J by 9 bases, with 13 bases of the junction left unmatched. Germline assignment: CDR1 SGHTA and CDR2 FQGNSA. CDR3: CASSLRGLATVGEQFF. The CDR3 DNA is TGTGCCAGCAGCTTAAGGGGGCTAGCTACGGTGGGTGAGCAGTTCTTC.

The chain employs TRBV12-3 or TRBV12-4 and TRBJ2-7; 8 nucleotides align to TRBD2. The DNA matches TRBJ2-5 better at its end, which makes the J call doubtful. This CDR3 contains 16 residues. Here the CDR3 reads CASSPIGGGLQETQYF. CDR3 nucleotides: TGTGCCAGCAGTCCCATTGGCGGGGGGCTCCAAGAGACCCAGTACTTC.

The chain employs TRBV12-3 or TRBV12-4 and TRBJ2-1; 16 positions match TRBD2. V shed 6 bases, J shed 3 bases, and the junction held 14 bases outside the gene matches. The CDR3 has 20 residues. Here the CDR3 reads CASSDPGLAGGPRFYNEQFF. DNA for the CDR3: TGTGCCAGCAGCGACCCGGGACTAGCGGGAGGGCCTAGGTTCTACAATGAGCAGTTCTTC.

The V gene is TRBV5-1, the J gene TRBJ2-1, with 10 bases that match TRBD2. CDR1 is SGHRS and CDR2 is YFSETQ in the germline V gene. V shed 4 bases and J 8 bases; nucleotides not matched to a gene: 21. CDR3 length: 19 amino acids. The CDR3 bases are TGCGCCAGCAGCCGCGCCTACGAGCGAATAGCGGGGGGTAGGGATGAGCAGTTCTTC. Translated: CASSRAYERIAGGRDEQFF.

The J gene is TRBJ1-4, the V gene TRBV29-1, with D perhaps TRBD1 (6 bases). Trimming removed 4 bases from V and 0 bases from J, with 12 bases in between. CDR3 length equals 15 residues. Germline CDR1 and CDR2: SQVTM and ANQGSEA. The CDR3 reads CSVGREGATNEKLFF. The CDR3 nucleotides are TGCAGCGTTGGCCGGGAGGGGGCAACTAATGAAAAACTGTTTTTT.

The chain is built from TRBV29-1 and TRBJ1-1; TRBD1 might be the D (5 bases). This CDR3 region has 11 residues. V lost 6 bases and J lost 3, with 8 bases in between. Germline CDR1 SQVTM, CDR2 ANQGSEA. The CDR3 sequence: CSVGDDTEAFF. CDR3 nucleotides: TGCAGCGTAGGGGACGACACTGAAGCTTTCTTT.

This rearrangement joins TRBV12-3 or TRBV12-4 to TRBJ1-2; TRBD1 agrees at 10 bases. With 4 bases clipped from V and 7 bases from J, the junction kept 6 bases outside the gene matches. This CDR3 has 14 amino acids. The CDR3 loop reads CASSSPGQGSGYTF. The CDR3 DNA reads as TGTGCCAGCAGTTCCCCGGGACAGGGGTCTGGCTACACCTTC.

V is TRBV20-1 and J is TRBJ2-5; D remains ambiguous. V was cut by 2 bases and J by 1 base, with 5 bases left in between. Germline CDR1 reads DFQATT; CDR2 reads SNEGSKA (reference sequence). The CDR3 totals 12 residues. The CDR3 bases are TGCAGTGCTAGATACCCCCAAGAGACCCAGTACTTC. It is translated as CSARYPQETQYF.

This clonotype has only a few counts. This sequence joins TRBV28 and TRBJ2-7; D gene unclear. The CDR3 consists of 15 residues. Looked up from germline, CDR1 is MDHEN and CDR2 is SYDVKM. V shed 3 bases and J shed 1 base, with 13 bases lying between them. CDR3 sequence reads: CASSFVRAGSYEQYF. CDR3 DNA sequence: TGTGCCAGCAGTTTCGTAAGGGCCGGGTCCTACGAGCAGTACTTC.

This clonotype was recorded a few times. V is TRBV20-1 and J is TRBJ2-5, with D possibly matching TRBD2 (6 bases). The CDR3 runs 13 residues. The ends were cut back, 5 bases at V and 5 bases at J, with 15 bases in the middle. CDR1 DFQATT and CDR2 SNEGSKA come from the germline V gene (reference sequence). The chain's CDR3 is CSAFSTGEETQYF. The CDR3 DNA follows: TGCAGTGCTTTCTCTACGGGGGAGGAGACCCAGTACTTC.

The rearrangement links TRBV7-3 to TRBJ2-7, with a weak D call TRBD2 (6 bases). The CDR3 sequence is 17 residues long. Trimming removed 5 bases from V and 2 bases from J, with 22 bases in between. Germline V gives CDR1 SGHTA, CDR2 FQGTGA. The CDR3 is CASSPDAGRFIPYEQYF. CDR3 DNA: TGTGCCAGCAGCCCGGATGCGGGGCGCTTTATCCCCTACGAGCAGTACTTC.

This clonotype has more than one count but fewer than ten. The V gene is TRBV29-1, the J gene TRBJ2-7; 10 nucleotides agree with TRBD2. The CDR3 is made up of 14 amino acids. V was clipped by 4 bases and J by 4 bases; unmatched bases: 7. Germline V CDR1 and CDR2: SQVTM, ANQGSEA. CDR3 in amino acids: CSVVASGSSYEQYF. The CDR3 DNA reads TGCAGCGTTGTGGCTAGCGGGAGCTCATACGAGCAGTACTTC.

The chain carries TRBV7-3 and TRBJ2-1; D unclear. Trimming left V 8 bases short and J 10 bases short, with 18 bases between. CDR1 is SGHTA, CDR2 FQGTGA, per germline. CDR3 length equals 13 residues. The CDR3 DNA follows: TGTGCCAGCGGCCCCGCTAACCGATTGGAGCAGTTCTTC. Protein product: CASGPANRLEQFF.

This chain connects TRBV12-5 to TRBJ1-1; D ambiguous. V lost 3 bases, J lost 4 bases, and 15 bases lay in between. The length of the CDR3 is 15 residues. CDR1 and CDR2 from the germline V gene are LGHNT and FRNRAP. The CDR3 region has the DNA TGTGCTAGTGGTTTAGGTACTGGCAAGACCACTGAAGCTTTCTTT. Encoded protein: CASGLGTGKTTEAFF.

V usage is TRBV7-2 and J usage is TRBJ2-1; TRBD2 aligns across 10 bases. The trim removed 5 bases at V and 6 bases at J, leaving 10 bases unmatched. Per the germline V gene, CDR1 is SGHTA and CDR2 is FQGNSA. There are 16 residues in the CDR3. As DNA, the CDR3 is TGTGCCAGCAGCGCGAAACTAGCGGGATACGGCAATGAGCAGTTCTTC. Amino acids: CASSAKLAGYGNEQFF.

The V and J genes are TRBV5-1 and TRBJ1-2, with 7 bases identical to TRBD1. There are 13 residues in the CDR3. With V trimmed by 3 bases and J by 8 bases, 7 bases remained unmatched. Per germline, CDR1 SGHRS and CDR2 YFSETQ. The CDR3 DNA is TGCGCCAGCAGCTGGACGACAGGGTTCGGCTACACCTTC. Translating gives CASSWTTGFGYTF.

V and J are TRBV20-1 and TRBJ1-2; a possible D gene is TRBD1 (6 bases). CDR3 length: 13 amino acids. V shed 1 base and J shed 6 bases, with 12 bases lying between them. The germline CDR1 and CDR2 sequences are DFQATT and SNEGSKA (reference sequence). The CDR3 DNA reads TGCAGTGCTAGAGCAGGGGAGGAACATGGCTACACCTTC. Amino acid sequence: CSARAGEEHGYTF.

The gene calls are TRBV7-2 and TRBJ2-3; D remains unclear. The CDR3 is 14 residues long. The V gene lost 4 bases and the J gene lost 4 bases, with 12 bases spanning the gap. Germline-derived CDR1 and CDR2 are SGHTA and FQGNSA. DNA of the CDR3: TGTGCCAGCAGCTCTCGTGCCCGTTCAGATACGCAGTATTTT. Protein sequence: CASSSRARSDTQYF.

This clonotype was picked up a small number of times. The V and J genes are TRBV7-2 and TRBJ1-1, with 10 bases identical to TRBD1. V was clipped by 4 bases and J by 1 base; unmatched bases: 0. CDR3 length: 14 amino acids. Germline V CDR1 and CDR2: SGHTA, FQGNSA. DNA for the CDR3: TGTGCCAGCAGCTGGGACAGGGGGAACACTGAAGCTTTCTTT. Its protein is CASSWDRGNTEAFF.

This clonotype has more than one count but fewer than ten. This sequence joins TRBV20-1 and TRBJ1-1; tentatively, D is TRBD1 (5 bases). This CDR3 has 13 residues. Trimming cost V 5 bases and J 1 base, with 11 bases left between them. From germline, CDR1 is DFQATT and CDR2 SNEGSKA (reference sequence). The CDR3, as DNA: TGCAGTGCTGCTCAGGGTGGGAACACTGAAGCTTTCTTT. Amino acid sequence: CSAAQGGNTEAFF.

This clonotype came up a few times. The chain couples TRBV10-3 to TRBJ2-7; D is unclear. Germline CDR1 is ENHRY and CDR2 is SYGVKD. Between the trimmed V and J ends, which lost 6 bases and 0 bases, there was a span of 9 bases. The CDR3 extends over 13 amino acids. The CDR3 protein is CAIRTLSSYEQYF. The CDR3 DNA follows: TGTGCCATCAGGACACTTAGCTCCTACGAGCAGTACTTC.

The chain couples TRBV3-1 to TRBJ2-1, with 11 bases lining up with TRBD2. V shed 4 bases and J 3 bases; nucleotides not matched to a gene: 5. Germline loops: CDR1 LGHDT, CDR2 YNNKEL (reference sequence). This CDR3 contains 16 residues. The CDR3 here is CASSLTSGTGYNEQFF. For the CDR3, the DNA is TGTGCCAGCAGCCTGACTAGCGGGACCGGCTACAATGAGCAGTTCTTC.

The chain combines TRBV12-3 or TRBV12-4 with TRBJ1-5; D gene uncertain. Trimming stripped 9 bases from V and 0 bases from J, with 9 bases between. The CDR3 runs to 13 residues. The CDR3 nucleotides read TGTGCCAGGGGTGGGAATAGCAATCAGCCCCAGCATTTT. It encodes CARGGNSNQPQHF.

J is TRBJ2-2 and V is TRBV5-1; no clear D. Deletions cut 5 bases from V and 5 bases from J, with 16 bases between. This CDR3 contains 15 residues. Germline V gene lookup returns CDR1 SGHRS and CDR2 YFSETQ. DNA of the CDR3: TGCGCCAGCAGTCCGGACCCGGACCCTACCGGGGAGCTGTTTTTT. Residues: CASSPDPDPTGELFF.

The V and J genes are TRBV12-3 or TRBV12-4 and TRBJ1-2; D may be TRBD1 (6 bases). V dropped 0 bases and J dropped 2 bases, with 16 bases sitting between them. The CDR3 is made up of 17 amino acids. Here the CDR3 DNA reads TGTGCCAGCAGTTTAGCTGGCTCTGCGCAGGGGAACTATGGCTACACCTTC. This sequence encodes CASSLAGSAQGNYGYTF.